This TCR beta chain stems from a study of shared clonotypes between healthy human individuals. Trimming cost V 5 bases and J 2 bases, with 13 bases left between them. The CDR3 totals 14 residues. Germline V gene lookup returns CDR1 LNHNV and CDR2 YYDKDF (reference sequence). The sorted-subset replicate PCRs were given 200 ng DNA, which is 25,000 to 35,000 T cell genomes. Assay: immunoSEQ multiplex PCR; the TCRdb copy retains only in-frame clones and omits some. This table has 90,000 to 120,000 clones, around 68% appearing once. CD8 memory merged CD45RO+ cells and CCR7-negative CD45RA+ TemRA cells into one population.

Sequencing was done on a sample of memory CD8+ T cells sorted from blood. The subset here: CD45RO+ cells pooled with CCR7-negative TemRA cells. This rearrangement joins TRBV15 to TRBJ2-7, with D tentatively TRBD1 or TRBD2 (5 bases each). This receptor was obtained from a woman aged 30 to 39 in good health. CDR3 sequence reads: CATSGSGTPYEQYF. The CDR3, as DNA: TGTGCCACCAGCGGCTCCGGGACCCCCTACGAGCAGTACTTC.